Shown below are 24 T cell receptor beta chains from a single sample sequenced in a study of blood T cells in healthy people across ages. Primers used in a second PCR of roughly 6 to 11 cycles were a sample-barcoded 5' primer and a J-beta primer mix. TCRdb used MiXCR to reprocess the 5' RACE reads, holding one entry per CDR3 protein. The sample holds hundreds of thousands of distinct CDR3 sequences, around 49% seen once. The material sequenced was blood. Receptors originate from a man under 40 in good health.

This clonotype was seen more than once but under ten times. The CDR3 sequence: CSVASGAGGKDTQYF. DNA of the CDR3: TGCAGCGTCGCCTCTGGAGCGGGGGGGAAAGATACGCAGTATTTT. The chain is built from TRBV29-1 and TRBJ2-3, with 10 bases lining up with TRBD2. Trimming at V came to 6 bases and at J to 5 bases, leaving 11 bases not matched to a gene. CDR1 SQVTM and CDR2 ANQGSEA come from the germline V gene. The length of the CDR3 is 15 residues.

V is TRBV20-1 and J is TRBJ2-3; 10 nucleotides agree with TRBD2. Trimming at V came to 2 bases and at J to 1 base, leaving 3 bases not matched to a gene. The CDR3 totals 15 residues. Germline-derived CDR1 and CDR2 are DFQATT and SNEGSKA (reference sequence). CDR3 DNA: TGCAGTGCTAGACGAACTAGCGGGGGCACAGATACGCAGTATTTT. This encodes CSARRTSGGTDTQYF.

The V and J genes are TRBV6-5 and TRBJ2-3, with D possibly TRBD2 on 6 matching bases. The CDR3 length is 12 residues. Trimming stripped 9 bases from V and 11 bases from J, with 18 bases between. The germline gives CDR1 MNHEY, CDR2 SVGAGI. CDR3 nucleotide sequence: TGTGCCAGTAATTCTTTGGGGGAGGAGCAGTATTTT. Amino acids: CASNSLGEEQYF.

Only a few counts were recorded for this clonotype. J is TRBJ1-5 and V is TRBV12-3 or TRBV12-4, with D unresolved. CDR3 length: 13 residues. Trimming took off 1 base at V and 15 bases at J, with 16 bases between the two ends. The DNA for the CDR3 is TGTGCCAGCAGTTTAGGCGAGGCAGGTCCTAGGCATTTT. This translates into CASSLGEAGPRHF.

This clonotype was seen more than once but under ten times. This chain links TRBV12-3 or TRBV12-4 with TRBJ1-2; TRBD1 agrees at 10 bases. The CDR3 runs 13 residues. Unmatched junction bases numbered 4, after V lost 5 bases and J lost 7 bases. CDR3 region: CASSTGTGAGYTF. The CDR3, as DNA: TGTGCCAGCAGTACAGGGACAGGGGCTGGCTACACCTTC.

This clonotype was picked up one time. The CDR3 DNA reads TGTGCCAGCAGTGGACCGACAGGGGGGGTGAACACTGAAGCTTTCTTT. This gives the protein CASSGPTGGVNTEAFF. V is TRBV6-2 or TRBV6-3 and J is TRBJ1-1, with 9 bases identical to TRBD1. Germline trimming cut 5 bases from V and 0 bases from J; bases unmatched to any gene: 7. Germline V gene lookup returns CDR1 MNHEY and CDR2 SVGEGT. This CDR3 region has 16 residues.

The chain is built from TRBV4-3 and TRBJ2-7; the D is unclear. The CDR3 has 14 amino acids. From germline, CDR1 is LGHNA and CDR2 YSLEER. Trimming pared 0 bases from V and 3 bases from J, leaving 9 bases between. As DNA, the CDR3 is TGCGCCAGCAGCCAAGACTCCCGGAGCTACGAGCAGTACTTC. Amino acid sequence: CASSQDSRSYEQYF.

V usage is TRBV5-1 and J usage is TRBJ1-2, with D unclear. V was cut by 2 bases and J by 8 bases, with 10 bases left in between. There are 12 residues in the CDR3. Germline-derived CDR1 and CDR2 are SGHRS and YFSETQ. CDR3: CASSFRGAGYTF. The CDR3 bases are TGCGCCAGCAGCTTCCGGGGAGCCGGCTACACCTTC.

The chain carries TRBV14 and TRBJ2-3; D might be TRBD1 or TRBD2, each matching 5 bases. This CDR3 comprises 13 residues. The V and J ends lost 5 bases and 2 bases respectively, with 8 bases between them. Germline assignment: CDR1 SGHDN and CDR2 FVKESK. The CDR3 loop reads CASSVGPTDTQYF. For the CDR3, the DNA is TGTGCCAGCAGCGTGGGACCCACAGATACGCAGTATTTT. Based on the CDR3 plus reference TRBV14 and TRBJ2-3, the full variable domain is EAGVTQFPSHSVIEKGQTVTLRCDPISGHDNLYWYRRVMGKEIKFLLHFVKESKQDESGMPNNRFLAERTGGTYSTLKVQPAELEDSGVYFCASSVGPTDTQYFGPGTRLTVL.

The chain carries TRBV4-1 and TRBJ2-5, with 9 nucleotides matching TRBD2. CDR1 and CDR2 (germline): MGHRA, YSYEKL. Losses at the gene ends were 4 bases for V and 11 bases for J; bases not matched to a gene: 26. The CDR3 totals 19 residues. Here the CDR3 reads CASSLPLGLISGGVHEQYF. CDR3 nucleotide sequence: TGCGCCAGCAGCCTCCCCCTAGGTTTGATTAGCGGGGGAGTACATGAGCAGTACTTC.

With respect to this clonotype: At one of its ends the junction is not consistent with the germline gene, which may arise from a read error. This chain links TRBV3-1 with TRBJ1-6; TRBD1 matches 9 bases. Germline CDR1 reads LGHDT; CDR2 reads YNNKEL (reference sequence). The CDR3 is 15 amino acids. The CDR3 DNA reads TGTGCCAGCAGTCAAGTGTGGACAGGGGAATCACCCCTCCACTTT. Protein: CASSQVWTGESPLHF. Filled out from reference TRBV3-1 and TRBJ1-6, the complete variable domain reads DTAVSQTPKYLVTQMGNDKSIKCEQNLGHDTMYWYKQDSKKFLKIMFSYNNKELIINETVPNRFSPKSPDKAHLNLHINSLELGDSAVYFCASSQVWTGESPLHFGNGTRLTVT.

This clonotype was detected only a few times. J is TRBJ1-5 and V is TRBV29-1; 7 bases are shared with TRBD1. The germline V gene has CDR1 SQVTM and CDR2 ANQGSEA. The junction had 12 bases not matched to a gene; V was cut back by 3 bases and J by 7 bases. There are 15 residues in the CDR3. The DNA for the CDR3 is TGCAGCGTTGATTCAAGCAGGGGGGACGGCCAGCCCCAGCATTTT. It encodes CSVDSSRGDGQPQHF.

This clonotype was found a few times. V gene TRBV7-2 combines with J gene TRBJ1-4; D is uncertain. Between the trimmed V and J ends, which lost 0 bases and 6 bases, there was a span of 14 bases. Germline V gene lookup returns CDR1 SGHTA and CDR2 FQGNSA. This CDR3 region has 16 residues. The CDR3 nucleotides are TGTGCCAGCAGCTTAGCCCTATCAGATTTGCATGAAAAACTGTTTTTT. Amino acids: CASSLALSDLHEKLFF.

This chain uses TRBV6-5 with TRBJ2-7; D is undetermined. The J call is doubtful: the DNA matches TRBJ2-5 better. The CDR3 has 15 residues. Germline V gene sequence: CDR1 MNHEY, CDR2 SVGAGI. The CDR3 loop reads CASSYSVLQKETQYF. Written as DNA, the CDR3 is TGTGCCAGCAGTTACTCCGTGTTACAGAAAGAGACCCAGTACTTC.

V and J are TRBV11-3 and TRBJ2-7; TRBD1 is a possible D gene (5 bases). Germline V gives CDR1 SGHNT, CDR2 YENEEA. V lost 5 bases, J lost 2 bases, and 16 bases lay in between. The CDR3 is made up of 15 amino acids. The CDR3, as DNA: TGTGCCAGCAGCCCGATAAGGGGATACGCCTACGAGCAGTACTTC. It encodes CASSPIRGYAYEQYF.

The V call is TRBV6-1, the J call TRBJ2-4; TRBD2 matches 9 bases. This CDR3 is built from 19 residues. Trimming took 2 bases from V and 0 from J; bases not matched to a gene: 11. Germline V lookup: CDR1 MNHNS, CDR2 SASEGT. CDR3 loop: CASSEWGSGGSPAKNIQYF. For the CDR3, the DNA is TGTGCCAGCAGTGAATGGGGTAGCGGGGGATCCCCAGCCAAAAACATTCAGTACTTC.

DNA of the CDR3: TGTGCCAGCAGCCAAACCACCGGGACAGGGGGCTCCGGGGAGCTGTTTTTT. It is translated as CASSQTTGTGGSGELFF. The chain has TRBV4-2 and TRBJ2-2; 12 nucleotides align to TRBD1. V trimming: 2 bases; J trimming: 6 bases; junction bases outside the gene matches: 7. Germline V gene sequence: CDR1 LGHNA, CDR2 YNFKEQ. This CDR3 spans 17 amino acids.

This chain uses TRBV7-2 with TRBJ1-6; TRBD1 matches 7 bases. Germline loops: CDR1 SGHTA, CDR2 FQGNSA. The CDR3 totals 17 residues. V shed 5 bases and J 4 bases; nucleotides not matched to a gene: 11. The CDR3 here is CASSPRDRTPYNSPLHF. DNA for the CDR3: TGTGCCAGCAGCCCTAGGGACAGAACCCCTTATAATTCACCCCTCCACTTT.

The chain joins TRBV6-5 to TRBJ2-3, with TRBD2 identical over 10 bases. This CDR3 is built from 16 residues. With V trimmed by 0 bases and J by 4 bases, 4 bases remained unmatched. CDR1 MNHEY and CDR2 SVGAGI come from the germline V gene. The CDR3 DNA reads as TGTGCCAGCAGTTACTCGGCTAGCGGGGGCTCAGATACGCAGTATTTT. It encodes CASSYSASGGSDTQYF.

This sequence joins TRBV28 and TRBJ2-7; tentatively, D is TRBD2 (5 bases). Per the germline V gene, CDR1 is MDHEN and CDR2 is SYDVKM. Deletions cut 6 bases from V and 5 bases from J, with 11 bases between. CDR3 length: 12 amino acids. The CDR3: CASRLAKDEQYF. Written as DNA, the CDR3 is TGTGCCAGCAGGTTAGCGAAGGACGAGCAGTACTTC. Full variable domain (rest looked up from reference TRBV28 and TRBJ2-7): DVKVTQSSRYLVKRTGEKVFLECVQDMDHENMFWYRQDPGLGLRLIYFSYDVKMKEKGDIPEGYSVSREKKERFSLILESASTNQTSMYLCASRLAKDEQYFGPGTRLTVT.

In its sample, this clonotype was seen a few times. This chain joins TRBV3-1 and TRBJ2-1; TRBD1 matches 8 bases. Germline-derived CDR1 and CDR2 are LGHDT and YNNKEL (reference sequence). V was clipped by 0 bases and J by 7 bases; unmatched bases: 8. The CDR3 contains 16 residues. The CDR3: CASSQDAGGARNEQFF. In DNA form, the CDR3 reads TGTGCCAGCAGCCAAGATGCAGGGGGCGCTCGTAATGAGCAGTTCTTC.

This chain uses TRBV27 with TRBJ2-3; D gene uncertain. Germline V CDR1 and CDR2: MNHEY, SMNVEV (reference sequence). V dropped 5 bases and J dropped 2 bases, with 8 bases sitting between them. The CDR3 loop spans 13 amino acids. This CDR3 is CASSGVNTDTQYF. CDR3 DNA: TGTGCCAGCAGTGGGGTCAACACAGATACGCAGTATTTT.

The rearrangement joins TRBV5-1 to TRBJ2-1; D possibly matches TRBD1 or TRBD2 (6 bases each). The CDR3 length is 15 residues. The germline CDR1 and CDR2 sequences are SGHRS and YFSETQ. Between the trimmed V and J ends, which lost 1 base and 4 bases, there was a span of 12 bases. The CDR3, as DNA: TGCGCCAGCAGCTTGTCGAGGGGGGATTACAATGAGCAGTTCTTC. Residues: CASSLSRGDYNEQFF.

This clonotype has more than one count but fewer than ten. This chain's CDR3 is CSARGPRTGEKLFF. The CDR3 DNA follows: TGCAGTGCTAGAGGCCCGAGGACAGGCGAAAAACTGTTTTTT. V usage is TRBV20-1 and J usage is TRBJ1-4; 7 bases agree with TRBD1. The CDR3 contains 14 residues. Germline-derived CDR1 and CDR2 are DFQATT and SNEGSKA (reference sequence). V lost 1 base and J lost 8; bases outside the gene matches: 7.